These 24 T cell receptor beta chains came from one sample sequenced in a study of early T cells in non-severe SARS-CoV-2 infection. Each CDR3 protein gets one entry after TCRdb re-called the 5' RACE reads with MiXCR. The data contain about 57,000 distinct CDR3 sequences, about an eighth of them singletons. The sample taken for sequencing was whole blood. The receptors here all came from an adult who was a healthcare worker with PCR-confirmed SARS-CoV-2 infection or an uninfected control (not recorded which).

This clonotype has ten or more counts. This chain connects TRBV6-4 to TRBJ2-2; no definite D call. Germline CDR1 reads MRHNA; CDR2 reads SNTAGT. V was clipped by 3 bases and J by 4 bases, with 6 bases between them. The CDR3 has 13 amino acids. CDR3 sequence reads: CASSEQPTGELFF. DNA of the CDR3: TGTGCCAGCAGTGAGCAGCCCACCGGGGAGCTGTTTTTT.

This clonotype appeared many times. This chain connects TRBV7-9 to TRBJ1-1; tentative D call: TRBD1 (5 bases). Germline CDR1 SEHNR, CDR2 FQNEAQ (reference sequence). The CDR3 runs to 14 residues. Deletions cut 7 bases from V and 1 base from J, with 13 bases between. CDR3 in amino acids: CASKNGGKNTEAFF. As DNA, the CDR3 is TGTGCCAGCAAAAATGGGGGGAAGAACACTGAAGCTTTCTTT.

There are a few counts of this clonotype. The chain has TRBV9 and TRBJ1-3; TRBD1 might be the D (6 bases). The germline V and J ends were trimmed by 4 bases and 2 bases, with 13 bases remaining between them. From germline, CDR1 is SGDLS and CDR2 YYNGEE. This CDR3 contains 15 residues. The CDR3 is CASSPGTRPGNTIYF. CDR3 coding DNA: TGTGCCAGCAGCCCGGGGACAAGACCTGGAAACACCATATATTTT.

This clonotype was detected a few times. This chain connects TRBV7-3 to TRBJ2-1; D is uncertain. The CDR3 spans 15 residues. Between the trimmed V and J ends, which lost 2 bases and 8 bases, there was a span of 16 bases. Germline V gene sequence: CDR1 SGHTA, CDR2 FQGTGA. CDR3: CASSLLAGTLYEQFF. The CDR3, as DNA: TGTGCCAGCAGCTTATTGGCAGGAACGCTGTATGAGCAGTTCTTC.

This clonotype was observed at least ten times. The V and J genes are TRBV21-1 and TRBJ2-5; TRBD1 is taken as the D call from the table, unchecked against the DNA. TRBV21-1 has pseudogene status. The CDR3 extends over 14 amino acids. The DNA of the CDR3 is TGTGCCATCTCCGGGACGGACGCGGAGGAGACCCAGTACTTC. It translates to CAISGTDAEETQYF.

The chain combines TRBV29-1 with TRBJ1-1; 9 bases map to TRBD1. The V gene's germline CDR1 is SQVTM and CDR2 ANQGSEA. This CDR3 contains 15 residues. The V segment lost 5 bases and the J segment 4 bases; nucleotides outside the gene matches: 11. DNA of the CDR3: TGCAGCGTTCCAGGGACAGGGAATCTTGGCACTGAAGCTTTCTTT. This encodes CSVPGTGNLGTEAFF.

The gene calls are TRBV5-4 and TRBJ1-1; 9 bases match TRBD1. V was clipped by 3 bases and J by 6 bases; unmatched bases: 15. Germline CDR1 SGHNT, CDR2 YYREEE (reference sequence). The CDR3 runs to 17 residues. The CDR3 nucleotides are TGTGCCAGCAGCTCGTTACAGGGGGCGCAGGGTTGGGCTGAAGCTTTCTTT. It translates to CASSSLQGAQGWAEAFF.

This clonotype was counted at least ten times. The V call is TRBV3-1, the J call TRBJ2-1; possibly TRBD2 for D (5 bases). Looked up from germline, CDR1 is LGHDT and CDR2 is YNNKEL (reference sequence). The CDR3 extends over 18 amino acids. The V gene lost 4 bases and the J gene lost 0 bases, with 19 bases spanning the gap. This chain's CDR3 is CASSPWRGPPSSYNEQFF. The CDR3 DNA reads TGTGCCAGCAGCCCGTGGCGAGGGCCCCCTAGCTCCTACAATGAGCAGTTCTTC.

This clonotype was picked up many times. CDR3 sequence reads: CASSLASWGNSPLHF. For the CDR3, the DNA is TGTGCCAGCAGCTTAGCCAGTTGGGGGAATTCACCCCTCCACTTT. The J gene is TRBJ1-6, the V gene TRBV11-2, with D possibly TRBD1 on 5 matching bases. Between the trimmed V and J ends, which lost 1 base and 7 bases, there was a span of 11 bases. The CDR3 length is 15 residues. Germline V gene sequence: CDR1 SGHAT, CDR2 FQNNGV.

Of note for this clonotype: A much larger clone differs from this one at a single base, so this may be a read error. V and J are TRBV6-5 and TRBJ1-3; no clear D gene. There are 14 residues in the CDR3. Deletions cut 2 bases from V and 4 bases from J, with 9 bases between. CDR1 MNHEY and CDR2 SVGAGI come from the germline V gene. CDR3 coding DNA: TGTGCCAGCAGTTACAGCGGGTACGGAAACACCATATATTTT. Its translation: CASSYSGYGNTIYF.

This clonotype was seen repeatedly, ten times or more. The chain links TRBV11-2 to TRBJ2-3; unclear D gene. V was cut by 5 bases and J by 1 base, with 13 bases left in between. Per the germline V gene, CDR1 is SGHAT and CDR2 is FQNNGV. The CDR3 runs to 15 residues. DNA for the CDR3: TGTGCCAGCAGCCTGGAGCCCGGAGGCACAGATACGCAGTATTTT. Translated, it gives CASSLEPGGTDTQYF.

The J gene is TRBJ2-3, the V gene TRBV24-1; D is possibly TRBD1 (5 bases). Trimming took 1 base from V and 5 from J, leaving 9 bases between them. The CDR3 has 14 amino acids. Germline lookup yields CDR1 KGHDR and CDR2 SFDVKD. The CDR3 sequence is CATSDLGAGDTQYF. CDR3 nucleotide sequence: TGTGCCACCAGTGATTTAGGGGCCGGAGATACGCAGTATTTT.

This clonotype has only a few counts. The CDR3 sequence is CASSVLGGNQPQHF. The DNA for the CDR3 is TGTGCCAGCAGCGTTCTGGGGGGCAATCAGCCCCAGCATTTT. The rearrangement uses TRBV6-1 and TRBJ1-5; D is possibly TRBD1 (5 bases). V was cut by 6 bases and J by 2 bases, with 11 bases left in between. Germline CDR1 MNHNS, CDR2 SASEGT. The CDR3 spans 14 residues.

On this clonotype itself: A much larger clone lies one base from this, so it may be a read error. The rearrangement joins TRBV11-2 to TRBJ2-7, with 10 bases identical to TRBD1. Per the germline V gene, CDR1 is SGHAT and CDR2 is FQNNGV. CDR3 length: 15 amino acids. The chain's CDR3 is CTSSPTDRGPIEQYF. The CDR3 DNA is TGTACCAGCAGCCCAACCGACAGGGGGCCCATCGAGCAGTACTTC.

In its sample, this clonotype was seen many times. The V call is TRBV11-1, the J call TRBJ2-7; TRBD1 matches 7 bases. The CDR3 has 12 amino acids. The ends lost 6 bases at V and 5 bases at J; junction bases unmatched: 4. Germline values: CDR1 SGHAT, CDR2 FQDESV (reference sequence). The CDR3 sequence is CASSRQGNEQYF. CDR3 nucleotide sequence: TGTGCCAGCAGTCGACAGGGAAACGAGCAGTACTTC.

This clonotype appeared many times. The chain recombines TRBV3-1 with TRBJ2-1; 9 bases agree with TRBD2. The CDR3 runs 19 residues. V lost 3 bases and J lost 0; bases outside the gene matches: 12. Germline CDR1 reads LGHDT; CDR2 reads YNNKEL (reference sequence). CDR3 in DNA: TGTGCCAGCAGCCACGAGGACCTAGCGGGGCGAAGCTCCTACAATGAGCAGTTCTTC. It yields the protein CASSHEDLAGRSSYNEQFF.

The chain couples TRBV3-1 to TRBJ2-2; 8 bases match TRBD2. The length of the CDR3 is 16 residues. V trimming: 4 bases; J trimming: 5 bases; junction bases outside the gene matches: 9. In germline, CDR1 is LGHDT, CDR2 YNNKEL (reference sequence). CDR3 sequence (DNA): TGTGCCAGCAGCCCCCAGCGGGGGTCGGTAACCGGGGAGCTGTTTTTT. Amino acids: CASSPQRGSVTGELFF.

This clonotype was seen repeatedly, ten times or more. The chain is built from TRBV7-9 and TRBJ2-7; 10 nucleotides match TRBD2. Trimming cost V 8 bases and J 6 bases; bases outside gene matches: 13. Germline loops: CDR1 SEHNR, CDR2 FQNEAQ (reference sequence). This CDR3 comprises 15 residues. In DNA, the CDR3 is TGTGCCAGCCCTCGGCTAGCGGGGGTACCGGGCGAGCAGTACTTC. Translation: CASPRLAGVPGEQYF.

This clonotype was found a few times. The chain couples TRBV5-4 to TRBJ2-5; no clear D. Trimming took off 2 bases at V and 1 base at J, with 9 bases between the two ends. Germline V CDR1 and CDR2: SGHNT, YYREEE (reference sequence). This CDR3 has 14 residues. The CDR3 here is CASSFKGAQETQYF. The CDR3 bases are TGTGCCAGCAGCTTCAAAGGAGCCCAAGAGACCCAGTACTTC.

Worth noting for this clonotype: A much larger clone lies one base from this, so it may be a read error. This chain connects TRBV7-6 to TRBJ1-1, with D perhaps matching TRBD1 (5 bases). This CDR3 is 13 amino acids long. The germline gives CDR1 SGHVS, CDR2 FNYEAQ. The CDR3 protein is CASSWDLGTEASF. CDR3 nucleotide sequence: TGTGCCAGCAGCTGGGACCTGGGGACTGAAGCTTCCTTT.

The rearrangement joins TRBV12-3 or TRBV12-4 to TRBJ2-2; 7 positions agree with TRBD1. Germline trimming cut 4 bases from V and 5 bases from J; bases unmatched to any gene: 7. The CDR3 length is 15 residues. The CDR3 sequence: CASSWAVQGTGELFF. In DNA, the CDR3 is TGTGCCAGCAGTTGGGCGGTACAGGGGACCGGGGAGCTGTTTTTT.

This clonotype was seen a few times. The genes are TRBV5-6 and TRBJ2-7; possible D gene TRBD1, 6 bases. CDR1 and CDR2 (germline): SGHDT, YYEEEE. The CDR3 runs to 16 residues. V was trimmed by 4 bases and J by 0 bases, leaving 17 bases between them. The CDR3 DNA is TGTGCCAGCAGCGCAACCCTGACAGGCCCCTCCTACGAGCAGTACTTC. Translating it yields CASSATLTGPSYEQYF.

Notes on this clonotype: This could be a read error, since a much larger clone is one nucleotide away. This chain joins TRBV19 and TRBJ1-2; the match to TRBD1 covers 7 bases. The ends lost 6 bases at V and 5 bases at J; junction bases unmatched: 12. Germline V gene lookup returns CDR1 LNHDA and CDR2 SQIVND (reference sequence). The CDR3 is 15 amino acids. DNA for the CDR3: TGTGCCAGTAGATTGGGAGGGGGCGATCGGTATGGCTACACCTTC. It is translated as CASRLGGGDRYGYTF.

This chain links TRBV12-3 or TRBV12-4 with TRBJ1-2; D is uncertain. V shed 5 bases and J shed 3 bases, with 13 bases lying between them. The CDR3 covers 14 residues. CDR3 nucleotides: TGTGCCAGCAGTCAACCCGCAGCATACTATGGCTACACCTTC. It codes for CASSQPAAYYGYTF.